These 24 T cell receptor beta chains were all obtained from the same sample, sequenced in a study of cytomegalovirus exposure and HLA in healthy donors. It was with 60 Vbeta and 13 Jbeta primers that the PCR ran. Some clones are missing from TCRdb's copy, which holds only in-frame ones; the method was immunoSEQ multiplex PCR. The data hold 150,000 or so clones, with approximately 80% observed a single time. Sequencing input: PBMCs. The receptors shown here come from a middle-aged woman in good health and CMV-seropositive.

The V call is TRBV5-4, the J call TRBJ2-3; D is uncertain. This CDR3 has 14 residues. The V end was cut by 0 bases, the J end by 1 base, with 6 bases between. Germline assignment: CDR1 SGHNT and CDR2 YYREEE (reference sequence). CDR3 DNA: TGTGCCAGCAGCTTGGATGGAGGCACAGATACGCAGTATTTT. It codes for CASSLDGGTDTQYF.

This chain uses TRBV4-1 with TRBJ1-1; maybe TRBD1 (5 bases). Looked up from germline, CDR1 is MGHRA and CDR2 is YSYEKL. V was pared by 4 bases and J by 2 bases, with 11 bases between. There are 14 residues in the CDR3. CDR3 region: CASSRVGGNTEAFF. The CDR3 DNA follows: TGCGCCAGCAGCCGGGTCGGGGGAAACACTGAAGCTTTCTTT.

The sample holds one count of this clone. This chain connects TRBV2 to TRBJ1-1; D uncertain. Germline loops: CDR1 SNHLY, CDR2 FYNNEI. This CDR3 contains 13 residues. Trimming shortened V by 8 bases and J by 1 base, and 11 bases separated the two germline ends. The CDR3 sequence is CASFQAQNTEAFF. The CDR3 nucleotides read TGTGCCAGCTTTCAGGCCCAGAACACTGAAGCTTTCTTT.

The rearrangement links TRBV6-1 to TRBJ2-2, with D maybe TRBD1 (6 bases). Deletions cut 9 bases from V and 6 bases from J, with 17 bases between. CDR1 and CDR2 from the germline V gene are MNHNS and SASEGT. This CDR3 contains 14 residues. For the CDR3, the DNA is TGTGCCAGGTCCCAGGGGCCTGTCGCCGGGGAGCTGTTTTTT. It yields the protein CARSQGPVAGELFF.

The chain couples TRBV7-3 to TRBJ2-1; 10 positions agree with TRBD2. Germline CDR1 reads SGHTA; CDR2 reads FQGTGA. V was pared by 0 bases and J by 3 bases, with 2 bases of the junction left unmatched. The CDR3 runs 16 residues. The CDR3 protein is CASSLTRLAGYNEQFF. The CDR3 DNA sequence: TGTGCCAGCAGCTTAACGAGACTAGCGGGCTACAATGAGCAGTTCTTC.

J is TRBJ2-5 and V is TRBV19, with D tentatively TRBD1 (5 bases). The V and J ends lost 5 bases and 4 bases respectively, with 8 bases between them. The length of the CDR3 is 12 residues. Per germline, CDR1 LNHDA and CDR2 SQIVND (reference sequence). The DNA for the CDR3 is TGTGCCAGTAGTGCAAGGGGAGAGACCCAGTACTTC. Its translation: CASSARGETQYF.

This chain connects TRBV2 to TRBJ2-1; 8 positions match TRBD1. CDR3 size: 15 residues. The germline CDR1 and CDR2 sequences are SNHLY and FYNNEI. The V segment lost 6 bases and the J segment 3 bases; nucleotides outside the gene matches: 7. The CDR3, as DNA: TGTGCCAGCAGGAGCGGCAGGGGGCACTACAATGAGCAGTTCTTC. Amino acids: CASRSGRGHYNEQFF.

The chain uses TRBV2 and TRBJ2-7; 8 bases are shared with TRBD2. With V trimmed by 8 bases and J by 3 bases, 9 bases remained unmatched. Germline V gene lookup returns CDR1 SNHLY and CDR2 FYNNEI. The CDR3 totals 14 residues. The CDR3 sequence is CASGREGGNYEQYF. The CDR3 DNA sequence: TGTGCCAGCGGCCGGGAGGGGGGCAACTACGAGCAGTACTTC. The complete variable domain, with remaining parts taken from reference TRBV2 and TRBJ2-7, reads EPEVTQTPSHQVTQMGQEVILRCVPISNHLYFYWYRQILGQKVEFLVSFYNNEISEKSEIFDDQFSVERPDGSNFTLKIRSTKLEDSAMYFCASGREGGNYEQYFGPGTRLTVT.

The V call is TRBV5-4, the J call TRBJ2-7; a possible D gene is TRBD2 (6 bases). Germline lookup yields CDR1 SGHNT and CDR2 YYREEE (reference sequence). Trimming took off 0 bases at V and 1 base at J, with 8 bases between the two ends. CDR3 length equals 14 residues. The CDR3: CASSLVGSSYEQYF. For the CDR3, the DNA is TGTGCCAGCAGCTTGGTCGGGAGTTCCTACGAGCAGTACTTC. The whole variable domain, remainder taken from reference TRBV5-4 and TRBJ2-7, is ETGVTQSPTHLIKTRGQQVTLRCSSQSGHNTVSWYQQALGQGPQFIFQYYREEENGRGNFPPRFSGLQFPNYSSELNVNALELDDSALYLCASSLVGSSYEQYFGPGTRLTVT.

This chain links TRBV28 with TRBJ2-7; a possible D gene is TRBD1 (5 bases). From germline, CDR1 is MDHEN and CDR2 SYDVKM. The CDR3 consists of 13 residues. Trimming cost V 5 bases and J 3 bases, with 11 bases left between them. CDR3 sequence reads: CASSENRIYEQYF. CDR3 coding DNA: TGTGCCAGCAGTGAAAACAGGATCTACGAGCAGTACTTC.

V usage is TRBV5-1 and J usage is TRBJ2-1, with TRBD2 matching over 15 bases. The V gene end was trimmed by 7 bases and the J gene end by 8 bases; junction bases not matched to a gene: 7. There are 15 residues in the CDR3. Germline V gene lookup returns CDR1 SGHRS and CDR2 YFSETQ. The chain's CDR3 is CASRLRTSGRDEQFF. The CDR3 nucleotides are TGCGCCAGCCGACTTAGGACTAGCGGGAGGGATGAGCAGTTCTTC.

The chain links TRBV7-3 to TRBJ2-5; D perhaps matches TRBD1 (5 bases). V was clipped by 4 bases and J by 4 bases, with 10 bases between them. CDR3 size: 13 residues. Germline-derived CDR1 and CDR2 are SGHTA and FQGTGA. The chain's CDR3 is CASSSGQGETQYF. CDR3 coding DNA: TGTGCCAGCAGCTCCGGACAAGGAGAGACCCAGTACTTC.

This chain uses TRBV4-2 with TRBJ2-2; TRBD2 agrees at 7 bases. The J segment lost 2 bases and the V segment lost 3 bases, leaving 6 bases of the junction unmatched. Germline loops: CDR1 LGHNA, CDR2 YNFKEQ. This CDR3 has 16 residues. The chain's CDR3 is CASSHAGTTNTGELFF. The CDR3 region has the DNA TGTGCCAGCAGCCACGCCGGGACTACTAACACCGGGGAGCTGTTTTTT.

This clone was counted a few times. The V and J genes are TRBV7-2 and TRBJ2-6; 9 nucleotides match TRBD1. This CDR3 has 19 residues. Germline V gene data show CDR1 as SGHTA and CDR2 as FQGNSA. V shed 1 base, J shed 0 bases, and the junction held 7 bases outside the gene matches. The CDR3: CASSLGGQGVTSGANVLTF. CDR3 coding DNA: TGTGCCAGCAGCTTAGGGGGACAGGGCGTTACCTCTGGGGCCAACGTCCTGACTTTC.

In this sample, this clone turned up a few times. The rearrangement joins TRBV25-1 to TRBJ1-1, with 8 nucleotides matching TRBD1. Germline V CDR1 and CDR2: MGHDK, SYGVNS. CDR3 length: 15 residues. With 7 bases clipped from V and 5 bases from J, the junction kept 12 bases outside the gene matches. CDR3 sequence (DNA): TGTGCCAGCACCCTCGGACAGGGCCGGGGAACTGAAGCTTTCTTT. This sequence encodes CASTLGQGRGTEAFF.

This chain connects TRBV28 to TRBJ1-5, with D perhaps TRBD1 (6 bases). The V and J ends lost 3 bases and 5 bases respectively, with 17 bases between them. The CDR3 loop spans 16 amino acids. CDR1 is MDHEN and CDR2 is SYDVKM in the germline V gene. As DNA, the CDR3 is TGTGCCAGCAGTTTTCTTTCCAGGGGAAGATATCAGCCCCAGCATTTT. Its protein product is CASSFLSRGRYQPQHF.

This rearrangement joins TRBV10-3 to TRBJ1-2; TRBD1 agrees at 8 bases. J gave up 4 bases and V 6 bases, and 10 bases lay outside the gene matches. The CDR3 has 15 amino acids. From germline, CDR1 is ENHRY and CDR2 SYGVKD. The CDR3 nucleotides are TGTGCCATCAGGGGGACAGGCCACCTCTTCTATGGCTACACCTTC. This sequence encodes CAIRGTGHLFYGYTF.

The genes are TRBV7-2 and TRBJ1-2; 7 nucleotides agree with TRBD1. The CDR3 is 13 amino acids. The germline CDR1 and CDR2 sequences are SGHTA and FQGNSA. The junction had 6 bases not matched to a gene; V was cut back by 5 bases and J by 6 bases. Here the CDR3 reads CASSPSGTDGYTF. CDR3 in DNA: TGTGCCAGCAGCCCCTCAGGGACAGATGGCTACACCTTC.

The chain couples TRBV5-4 to TRBJ2-1, with 8 bases aligning to TRBD1. This CDR3 is 15 amino acids long. Germline V CDR1 and CDR2: SGHNT, YYREEE (reference sequence). The trim removed 2 bases at V and 4 bases at J, leaving 5 bases unmatched. The CDR3 spells CASSFRTGTYNEQFF. In DNA, the CDR3 is TGTGCCAGCAGCTTCCGGACAGGGACGTACAATGAGCAGTTCTTC.

The gene calls are TRBV7-3 and TRBJ2-7; D remains unclear. Trimming removed 1 base at V and 2 bases at J, with 18 bases between. The CDR3 spans 17 residues. Germline V gene sequence: CDR1 SGHTA, CDR2 FQGTGA. DNA of the CDR3: TGTGCCAGCAGCTTAAAAGGCACTCTAGGTGAAGCCTACGAGCAGTACTTC. Its protein is CASSLKGTLGEAYEQYF.

J is TRBJ1-1 and V is TRBV30; 8 nucleotides match TRBD1. The CDR3 has 15 amino acids. The junction had 6 bases not matched to a gene; V was cut back by 2 bases and J by 1 base. Germline values: CDR1 GTSNPN, CDR2 SVGIG (reference sequence). CDR3 DNA sequence: TGTGCCTGGAGTCCAGGGGGCATCAGGAACACTGAAGCTTTCTTT. This codes for CAWSPGGIRNTEAFF. Supplemented by reference TRBV30 and TRBJ1-1, the full variable domain reads SQTIHQWPATLVQPVGSPLSLECTVEGTSNPNLYWYRQAAGRGLQLLFYSVGIGQISSEVPQNLSASRPQDRQFILSSKKLLLSDSGFYLCAWSPGGIRNTEAFFGQGTRLTVV.

V usage is TRBV9 and J usage is TRBJ2-2; unclear D gene. The V gene lost 0 bases and the J gene lost 6 bases, with 6 bases spanning the gap. Germline assignment: CDR1 SGDLS and CDR2 YYNGEE. The CDR3 covers 13 residues. Written as DNA, the CDR3 is TGTGCCAGCAGCGTAGTAGTATCCGGGGAGCTGTTTTTT. Its protein product is CASSVVVSGELFF.

V usage is TRBV10-2 and J usage is TRBJ1-1, with a possible D match to TRBD1 (6 bases). V lost 6 bases to trimming and J lost 6 bases, with 11 bases between them. Germline lookup yields CDR1 WSHSY and CDR2 SAAADI. This CDR3 is 12 amino acids long. The CDR3 DNA reads as TGCGCCAGCAGCGGGGGGGGCGCTGAAGCTTTCTTT. Translated: CASSGGGAEAFF.

The rearrangement links TRBV5-4 to TRBJ2-3; the match to TRBD1 covers 9 bases. V lost 4 bases, J lost 1 base, and 4 bases stayed unmatched. CDR1 SGHNT and CDR2 YYREEE come from the germline V gene (reference sequence). The CDR3 sequence is 15 residues long. DNA for the CDR3: TGTGCCAGCAGCCAGGACAGGGGTGGCACAGATACGCAGTATTTT. Protein: CASSQDRGGTDTQYF.